The 11 T cell receptor beta chains listed next were all sequenced from one sample in a study of naive and memory T cell subsets. An oligonucleotide containing a UMI was ligated to the 3' end of TCR cDNA. Ligated cDNA underwent four rounds of PCR with nested alpha and beta constant region primers and SP2. A single record per CDR3 protein comes from TCRdb applying MiXCR to the 5' RACE reads. The sample lists about 57,000 distinct CDR3 sequences, 6% to 8.5% occurring once. The source is a female donor in good health.

The CDR3 sequence: CASSPGTPRMNTEAFF. CDR3 DNA sequence: TGTGCCAGCTCACCGGGGACACCCCGGATGAACACTGAAGCTTTCTTT. V and J are TRBV18 and TRBJ1-1; tentatively, D is TRBD1 (6 bases). The CDR3 is 16 residues long. The V gene lost 3 bases and the J gene lost 0 bases, with 14 bases spanning the gap. Germline values: CDR1 KGHSH, CDR2 LQKENI.

This clonotype was seen once. The chain recombines TRBV19 with TRBJ2-2, with 9 bases that match TRBD1. The ends lost 6 bases at V and 1 base at J; junction bases unmatched: 6. Per the germline V gene, CDR1 is LNHDA and CDR2 is SQIVND (reference sequence). This CDR3 has 16 amino acids. For the CDR3, the DNA is TGTGCCAGTAGGACTCCGGGACAGGGGAACACCGGGGAGCTGTTTTTT. Protein product: CASRTPGQGNTGELFF.

This chain joins TRBV7-2 and TRBJ2-1, with 7 bases matching TRBD1. Germline CDR1 and CDR2: SGHTA and FQGNSA. V was pared by 4 bases and J by 4 bases, with 10 bases of the junction left unmatched. This CDR3 comprises 16 residues. The CDR3 DNA reads TGTGCCAGCAGCTCCGATTCCGGGACAGCATACAATGAGCAGTTCTTC. It encodes CASSSDSGTAYNEQFF.

This clonotype appeared many times. The V gene is TRBV20-1, the J gene TRBJ2-3, with 8 bases matching TRBD1. After removal of 4 bases from V and 2 bases from J, the junction contained 5 bases not matched to a gene. CDR1 is DFQATT, CDR2 SNEGSKA, per germline (reference sequence). The CDR3 is 14 amino acids. The chain's CDR3 is CSAIRTGYTDTQYF. The CDR3 nucleotides read TGCAGTGCTATAAGGACAGGGTACACAGATACGCAGTATTTT.

The sample holds many counts of this clonotype. V is TRBV2 and J is TRBJ1-6; 7 bases are shared with TRBD1. With V trimmed by 8 bases and J by 9 bases, 10 bases remained unmatched. Germline assignment: CDR1 SNHLY and CDR2 FYNNEI. This CDR3 is 14 amino acids long. The DNA for the CDR3 is TGTGCCAGCTTTTTGCGACAGGGAACTTCACCCCTCCACTTT. Its protein is CASFLRQGTSPLHF.

In this sample, this clonotype turned up many times. The CDR3 is CASSYPIPKGQLNTEAFF. The CDR3 nucleotides are TGTGCCAGCAGTTACCCCATCCCGAAAGGACAGCTGAACACTGAAGCTTTCTTT. The genes are TRBV6-2 or TRBV6-3 and TRBJ1-1; TRBD1 is a possible D gene (6 bases). The germline CDR1 and CDR2 sequences are MNHEY and SVGEGT. V was clipped by 2 bases and J by 0 bases, with 19 bases between them. The CDR3 is 18 amino acids.

This clonotype was found many times. This rearrangement joins TRBV20-1 to TRBJ1-1; D gene ambiguous. The CDR3 contains 11 residues. Per the germline V gene, CDR1 is DFQATT and CDR2 is SNEGSKA (reference sequence). V was clipped by 4 bases and J by 1 base, with 4 bases between them. CDR3 nucleotides: TGCAGTGCTATCACGAACACTGAAGCTTTCTTT. Its translation is CSAITNTEAFF.

In its sample, this clonotype was seen a few times. The chain couples TRBV28 to TRBJ2-7, with 7 bases lining up with TRBD2. Germline V gives CDR1 MDHEN, CDR2 SYDVKM. This CDR3 is 15 amino acids long. Germline trimming cut 8 bases from V and 7 bases from J; bases unmatched to any gene: 17. CDR3 region: CASVEQGLTHVEQYF. The CDR3 region has the DNA TGTGCCAGCGTCGAGCAGGGACTAACCCATGTAGAGCAGTACTTC. Complete variable domain (other parts from reference TRBV28 and TRBJ2-7): DVKVTQSSRYLVKRTGEKVFLECVQDMDHENMFWYRQDPGLGLRLIYFSYDVKMKEKGDIPEGYSVSREKKERFSLILESASTNQTSMYLCASVEQGLTHVEQYFGPGTRLTVT.

This clonotype occurred a few times. The V gene is TRBV12-3 or TRBV12-4, the J gene TRBJ2-3; TRBD1 is a possible D gene (5 bases). V was clipped by 4 bases and J by 0 bases, with 23 bases between them. This CDR3 has 19 amino acids. CDR3 loop: CASSSIEQYRSTSTDTQYF. CDR3 in DNA: TGTGCCAGCAGTTCCATCGAACAATACAGGTCAACTAGCACAGATACGCAGTATTTT.

This clonotype was picked up many times. The chain recombines TRBV18 with TRBJ1-1, with 7 nucleotides matching TRBD1. V gave up 5 bases and J gave up 3 bases; unmatched junction bases: 6. The CDR3 loop spans 14 amino acids. Germline V CDR1 and CDR2: KGHSH, LQKENI. The CDR3 is CASSTGAGYTEAFF. The CDR3, as DNA: TGTGCCAGCTCAACAGGGGCGGGGTACACTGAAGCTTTCTTT.

V usage is TRBV7-9 and J usage is TRBJ2-7; D perhaps matches TRBD2 (5 bases). V was cut by 1 base and J by 1 base, with 11 bases left in between. The CDR3 has 15 residues. CDR1 and CDR2 from the germline V gene are SEHNR and FQNEAQ (reference sequence). CDR3 in DNA: TGTGCCAGCAGCTTAGTCGGTACGGGGTCCTACGAGCAGTACTTC. Translated: CASSLVGTGSYEQYF.